The sample holds a few counts of the clone carrying this T cell receptor beta chain. This sample is drawn from a study of T-cell reconstitution after alpha-beta-depleted transplantation in children. Unique molecular identifiers tagged the TCRbeta library. TCRdb independently ran MiXCR on the PCR reads; one entry per CDR3 protein. The sample contains about a million distinct CDR3 sequences, less than 30% of which appear only once. The V gene's germline CDR1 is MDHEN and CDR2 SYDVKM. V dropped 6 bases and J dropped 3; count of bases not matched to a gene: 13. The CDR3 extends over 16 amino acids. The chain links TRBV28 to TRBJ2-5; 7 nucleotides line up with TRBD2. The sequences come from PBMCs, mostly from graft donor cells, collected 360 days after TCRalphabeta/CD19-depleted stem cell transplant. The sequence derives from a boy in the first two years of life who had a stem cell transplant for SCID, so the T cells may come from the graft donor. CDR3 loop: CASSWGGALVEETQYF. In nucleotides, the CDR3 is TGTGCCAGCAGCTGGGGAGGGGCTCTGGTAGAAGAGACCCAGTACTTC. The full variable domain, in which reference TRBV28 and TRBJ2-5 provide the parts outside the CDR3, is DVKVTQSSRYLVKRTGEKVFLECVQDMDHENMFWYRQDPGLGLRLIYFSYDVKMKEKGDIPEGYSVSREKKERFSLILESASTNQTSMYLCASSWGGALVEETQYFGPGTRLLVL.